These T cell receptor beta chains were read from a single sample in a study of cytomegalovirus exposure and HLA in healthy donors. The method was immunoSEQ multiplex PCR; TCRdb's version includes in-frame clones alone and lacks a portion of them. The sample includes about 60,000 clones, 90% to 97% seen only once; the top ten take just over 0.9%. Source material: PBMCs. These receptors all come from a young man in good health and CMV-seronegative. The CDR3 runs from the conserved cysteine through the conserved F or W. Fields, in order: D gene, clone size, J gene, V gene, CDR3 DNA, CDR3 protein. A D gene is named only where the DNA matches it firmly. Clone size, where shown, is once, few, many, or a class for clones that have expanded.

>.|.|TRBJ1-5|TRBV7-2
TGTGCCAGCAGCCGCGACCCTCCGGGTTATAGCAATCAGCCCCAGCATTTT
CASSRDPPGYSNQPQHF
>TRBD2|once|TRBJ2-7|TRBV7-9
TGTGCCAGCTTGCCGGGACTAGAGAGCGACGAGCAGTACTTC
CASLPGLESDEQYF
>TRBD2|.|TRBJ2-3|TRBV19
TGTGCCAGTAGTTGGCTCCTGGGCCCGTCGCTAGCGGGAGGGCCCCCAGATACGCAGTATTTT
CASSWLLGPSLAGGPPDTQYF
>.|.|TRBJ2-3|TRBV6-1
TGTGCCAGCAGTGAAGCTGTACTGTCGGATACGCAGTATTTT
CASSEAVLSDTQYF
>TRBD1|.|TRBJ2-7|TRBV5-1
TGCGCCAGCAGCTTGATTGTAGGGACAGCGGCCTACGAGCAGTACTTC
CASSLIVGTAAYEQYF
>.|.|TRBJ2-5|TRBV5-1
TGCGCCAGCAGCTTATCAGGGAATGGCGAGACCCAGTACTTC
CASSLSGNGETQYF
>TRBD1|.|TRBJ2-1|TRBV28
TGTGCCAGCAGCCCCGGGACAGGAAATGAGCAGTTCTTC
CASSPGTGNEQFF
>.|.|TRBJ2-2|TRBV7-6
TGTGCCAGCAGCTTAGTGCCGGGCGGGGTCAACCCCCTCTCGAACACCGGGGAGCTGTTTTTT
CASSLVPGGVNPLSNTGELFF
>.|few|TRBJ2-7|TRBV6-1
TGTGCCAGCAGTGAAGCGCGGGACAGCTCCTACGAGCAGTACTTC
CASSEARDSSYEQYF
>.|.|TRBJ2-5|TRBV7-7
TGTGCTAGCAGTCTGCGTGGGCAGGGCCAAGAGACCCAGTACTTC
CASSLRGQGQETQYF
>.|.|TRBJ2-7|TRBV19
TGTGCCAGTAGTCCCCCGTTACCCGATACTCCCTACGAGCAGTACTTC
CASSPPLPDTPYEQYF
>.|once|TRBJ2-1|TRBV7-2
TGTGCCAGCAGCTTAGTAGGAGCCCGTATAAAAAATGAGCAGTTCTTC
CASSLVGARIKNEQFF
>TRBD2|.|TRBJ2-7|TRBV27
TGTGCCAGCAGTTTAATCGTGACTAGCGGGAGAAGCTACGAGCAGTACTTC
CASSLIVTSGRSYEQYF
>TRBD2|.|TRBJ2-7|TRBV7-2
TGTGCCAGCAGGAACGTAGCGGGAGGGCTCTACGAGCAGTACTTC
CASRNVAGGLYEQYF
>.|.|TRBJ2-3|TRBV7-2
TGTGCCAGCAGCTTAAGCAGGGACACAGATACGCAGTATTTT
CASSLSRDTDTQYF
>.|.|TRBJ2-1|TRBV6-4
TGTGCCAGCAGTGACTCAACCGGGGACTACAATGAGCAGTTCTTC
CASSDSTGDYNEQFF
>TRBD1|.|TRBJ2-3|TRBV29-1
TGCAGCGCGGAGACAGGGAACACAGATACGCAGTATTTT
CSAETGNTDTQYF
>.|once|TRBJ2-1|TRBV11-2
TGTGCCAGCAGCTTACCCCCAGTCAATGAGCAGTTCTTC
CASSLPPVNEQFF
>TRBD1|.|TRBJ2-1|TRBV4-1
TGCGCCAGCAGCAAACAGGGGGCCCCAACTACCTACAATGAGCAGTTCTTC
CASSKQGAPTTYNEQFF
>.|.|TRBJ1-5|TRBV30
TGTGCCTGGAGTGTACTGGGTGGCCAGACTTATCAGCCCCAGCATTTT
CAWSVLGGQTYQPQHF
>.|.|TRBJ2-5|TRBV7-9
TGTGCCAGCAGCGGAGCGAAAGAGACCCAGTACTTC
CASSGAKETQYF
>.|.|TRBJ1-3|TRBV30
TGTGCCTGGAGAGAGGGATCTGGAAACACCATATATTTT
CAWREGSGNTIYF
>TRBD1|.|TRBJ1-1|TRBV6-4
TGTGCCAGCAGTCTTTCGACAGGGGACACTGAAGCTTTCTTT
CASSLSTGDTEAFF
>.|.|TRBJ1-1|TRBV9
TGTGCCAGCAGCCCTTGGGGGGGGGTTAAGGGCACTGAAGCTTTCTTT
CASSPWGGVKGTEAFF
>TRBD1|.|TRBJ2-4|TRBV6-6
TGTGCCAGCAGAAAACCGGGACAGGGGGGGGACATTCAGTACTTC
CASRKPGQGGDIQYF
>TRBD2|.|TRBJ2-1|TRBV5-1
TGCGCCAGCAGCTCCCTAGCGGGAGTCCCCAATGAGCAGTTCTTC
CASSSLAGVPNEQFF
>.|.|TRBJ1-1|TRBV28
TGTGCCAGCCAAACTAGAGGGACTGAAGCTTTCTTT
CASQTRGTEAFF
>TRBD1|.|TRBJ2-3|TRBV28
TGTGCCAGCAGCATAGGACAGGGGGCGCGGGATACGCAGTATTTT
CASSIGQGARDTQYF
>TRBD1|.|TRBJ2-5|TRBV7-7
TGTGCTAGCAGCCAAACAGGGGAAGGACAAGAGACCCAGTACTTC
CASSQTGEGQETQYF
>.|once|TRBJ1-5|TRBV6-5
TGTGCCAGCAGCCGCTCGGCGGTTGGCAATCAGCCCCAGCATTTT
CASSRSAVGNQPQHF
>.|.|TRBJ2-3|TRBV15
TGTGCCACCAGCAGGTTAGGGGGAATCGGAATCACAGATACGCAGTATTTT
CATSRLGGIGITDTQYF
>.|.|TRBJ2-7|TRBV6-1
TGTGCCAGCAGTGAAGGTCGGGAGCCCTACGAGCAGTACTTC
CASSEGREPYEQYF
>.|.|TRBJ1-1|TRBV21-1
TGTGCCAGCAGCAAAGACCGGGTCATGAACACTGAAGCTTTCTTT
CASSKDRVMNTEAFF
>.|.|TRBJ1-2|TRBV11-2
TGTGCCAGCAGCTTAGATCTGTCAGGGTTCGATGGCTACACCTTC
CASSLDLSGFDGYTF
>TRBD2|.|TRBJ2-5|TRBV11-2
TGTGCCAGCAGCTTAGATTTGCGGGGGGAACAAGAGACCCAGTACTTC
CASSLDLRGEQETQYF
>.|.|TRBJ2-1|TRBV30
TGTGCCTGGAGTGGCCGGGAGAGTGAGCAGTTCTTC
CAWSGRESEQFF
>TRBD2|.|TRBJ2-1|TRBV7-9
TGTGCCAGCAGCCTCGCCGGGACTAACAATGAGCAGTTCTTC
CASSLAGTNNEQFF
>.|.|TRBJ2-7|TRBV5-5
TGTGCCAGCAGCTTCCTTCTTCGGGAGCAGTACTTC
CASSFLLREQYF
>.|.|TRBJ1-1|TRBV19
TGTGCCAGTAGTGTAACGGGGATTCGCCAGGAGGAAGCTTTCTTT
CASSVTGIRQEEAFF
>.|.|TRBJ2-1|TRBV27
TGTGCCAGCAGTCTAAGGACGGGAAATGAGCAGTTCTTC
CASSLRTGNEQFF
>TRBD2|.|TRBJ2-3|TRBV30
TGTGCCTGGGGCGGTAGCGGGAGATCAGATACGCAGTATTTT
CAWGGSGRSDTQYF
>TRBD1|.|TRBJ2-5|TRBV27
TGTGCCAGCACCCCACCCCTCGGGACAGGACAAGAGACCCAGTACTTC
CASTPPLGTGQETQYF
>.|few|TRBJ1-2|TRBV6-1
TGTGCCAGCAGCGTGGACAGCTATGGCTACACCTTC
CASSVDSYGYTF
>.|.|TRBJ2-3|TRBV7-6
TGTGCCAGCAGCTTAGGCGGAGGAATCACAGATACGCAGTATTTT
CASSLGGGITDTQYF